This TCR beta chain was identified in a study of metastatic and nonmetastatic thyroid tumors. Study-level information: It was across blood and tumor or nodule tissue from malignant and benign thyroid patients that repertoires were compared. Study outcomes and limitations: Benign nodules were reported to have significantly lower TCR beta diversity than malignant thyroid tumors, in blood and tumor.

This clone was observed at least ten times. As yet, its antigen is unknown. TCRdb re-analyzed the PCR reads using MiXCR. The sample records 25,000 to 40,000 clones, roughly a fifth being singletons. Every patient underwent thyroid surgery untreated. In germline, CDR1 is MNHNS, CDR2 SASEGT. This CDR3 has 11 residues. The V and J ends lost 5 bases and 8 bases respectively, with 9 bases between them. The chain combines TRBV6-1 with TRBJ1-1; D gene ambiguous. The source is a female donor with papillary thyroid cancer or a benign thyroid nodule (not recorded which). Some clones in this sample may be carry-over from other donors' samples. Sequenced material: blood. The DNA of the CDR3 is TGTGCCAGCAGTCTAGGGCCCGAAGCTTTCTTT. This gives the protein CASSLGPEAFF.